This T cell receptor (beta chain) was obtained from a study of blood T cell repertoires in COVID-19. Looking at the study overall: The study drew acute and convalescent COVID-19 samples from the United States, Italy and Spain. PBMCs, B-cell-depleted T cells, or T cells provided the cDNA or gDNA that made up the material.

Authors' processing steps: Researchers report that nucleated cell counts were estimated from reference gene primer amplification. Sequencing used immunoSEQ multiplex PCR; TCRdb keeps in-frame clones, though not all of them. The V and J calls and clone size were taken over from that table, and D and trimming were inferred from the DNA. The sample holds 310,000 or so clones; about nine tenths are singletons and the top ten take 10% to 12%. Patients at the Seattle site were enrolled during active infection and followed longitudinally. The receptor was derived from a woman aged 30 to 39 with COVID-19, enrolled during active disease. Sequencing used peripheral blood.

DNA for the CDR3: TGTGCCAGCAGCCAAGAGCTGGCACACTACAATGAGCAGTTCTTC. This gives the protein CASSQELAHYNEQFF. The V and J genes are TRBV4-2 and TRBJ2-1; no reliable D call. The CDR3 is 15 residues long. Germline lookup yields CDR1 LGHNA and CDR2 YNFKEQ. Between the trimmed V and J ends, which lost 0 bases and 3 bases, there was a span of 9 bases.